A single sample is the source of the 25 T cell receptor beta chains below, sequenced in a study of vaccination effects on CD4 cells after COVID-19. These receptors have no identified antigens. Only in-frame clones appear in the TCRdb table, and some are missing; sequencing was by immunoSEQ multiplex PCR. The sample has about 74,000 clones, about 74% seen once. CD4+ T cell isolation took place after approximately ten days of culture. Sequencing was performed on CD4+ T cells from PBMCs cultured without peptide, taken before COVID-19 vaccination. Receptor source: a human donor who received a COVID-19 vaccine.

The chain carries TRBV7-3 and TRBJ2-3; possibly TRBD1 or TRBD2 for D (5 bases each). CDR1 is SGHTA, CDR2 FQGTGA, per germline. The CDR3 is 15 residues long. V lost 1 base to trimming and J lost 8 bases, with 16 bases between them. The CDR3 sequence: CASSLIWGSDATQYF. In DNA form, the CDR3 reads TGTGCCAGCAGCTTAATATGGGGGTCGGATGCTACGCAGTATTTT.

The chain recombines TRBV6-5 with TRBJ1-2; no definite D call. This CDR3 comprises 14 residues. In germline, CDR1 is MNHEY, CDR2 SVGAGI. V dropped 0 bases and J dropped 1 base, with 6 bases sitting between them. In DNA form, the CDR3 reads TGTGCCAGCAGTTACTCGGGAAATAACTATGGCTACACCTTC. This translates into CASSYSGNNYGYTF.

V usage is TRBV5-1 and J usage is TRBJ2-7; D tentatively fits TRBD1 or TRBD2 (5 bases each). The CDR3 spans 13 residues. Per the germline V gene, CDR1 is SGHRS and CDR2 is YFSETQ. V was clipped by 5 bases and J by 5 bases, with 14 bases between them. The CDR3 sequence: CASSPGASNEQYV. In nucleotides, the CDR3 is TGCGCCAGCAGTCCCGGGGCCTCTAACGAGCAGTACGTC.

The J gene is TRBJ1-4, the V gene TRBV6-5; TRBD1 might be the D (5 bases). Germline CDR1 MNHEY, CDR2 SVGAGI. CDR3 length: 15 amino acids. The germline V and J ends were trimmed by 7 bases and 8 bases, with 20 bases remaining between them. For the CDR3, the DNA is TGTGCCAGCACCCCCCCCGCCGGGGACGGAGAAAAACTGTTTTTT. Its protein is CASTPPAGDGEKLFF.

The chain uses TRBV7-9 and TRBJ2-3; D might be TRBD1 (6 bases). There are 15 residues in the CDR3. With 0 bases removed from V and 0 bases from J, the gap between germline ends came to 7 bases. Germline V gene lookup returns CDR1 SEHNR and CDR2 FQNEAQ (reference sequence). CDR3 bases: TGTGCCAGCAGCTTAGCCGGACAGAGCACAGATACGCAGTATTTT. Protein: CASSLAGQSTDTQYF.

The table lists this clone with a count of one. The gene calls are TRBV24-1 and TRBJ2-7; a weak D match, TRBD2 (5 bases). The CDR3 is 12 residues long. From germline, CDR1 is KGHDR and CDR2 SFDVKD. V lost 8 bases, J lost 6 bases, and 13 bases lay in between. As DNA, the CDR3 is TGTGCCACCACCCTTACTCGGGGCGAGCAGTACGTC. This codes for CATTLTRGEQYV.

The chain links TRBV6-6 to TRBJ2-2, with D perhaps matching TRBD1 (5 bases). V was cut by 8 bases and J by 6 bases, with 13 bases left in between. CDR1 and CDR2 from the germline V gene are MNHNY and SVGAGI (reference sequence). The CDR3 runs 13 residues. The CDR3 loop is CASQGYEAGELFF. The CDR3 region has the DNA TGTGCCAGCCAGGGATACGAAGCCGGGGAGCTGTTTTTT.

V and J are TRBV6-2 or TRBV6-3 and TRBJ1-4, with D tentatively TRBD1 (6 bases). The CDR3 covers 14 residues. The germline V and J ends were trimmed by 5 bases and 10 bases, with 17 bases remaining between them. CDR1 is MNHEY and CDR2 is SVGEGT in the germline V gene. In DNA form, the CDR3 reads TGTGCCAGCAGTCTCGCGACAGGCAAGGGAAAACTGTTTTTT. Translated, it gives CASSLATGKGKLFF.

CDR3: CASSSPGAQETQYF. CDR3 DNA: TGTGCCAGCAGCTCCCCAGGGGCGCAAGAGACCCAGTACTTC. The chain couples TRBV5-4 to TRBJ2-5; perhaps TRBD1 as D (6 bases). V lost 3 bases to trimming and J lost 2 bases, with 11 bases between them. The CDR3 extends over 14 amino acids. Germline values: CDR1 SGHNT, CDR2 YYREEE (reference sequence).

As for this clone: At one end, the junction sequence differs from germline, possibly due to a read error. This CDR3 is CASSLTGTGYGYTF. As DNA, the CDR3 is TGTGCCAGCAGCCTAACCGGGACAGGCTATGGCTACACCTTC. The chain joins TRBV7-3 to TRBJ1-2, with 8 bases aligning to TRBD1. CDR1 and CDR2 (germline): SGHTA, FQGTGA. The CDR3 runs 14 residues. Complete variable domain (other parts from reference TRBV7-3 and TRBJ1-2): GAGVSQTPSNKVTEKGKYVELRCDPISGHTALYWYRQSLGQGPEFLIYFQGTGAADDSGLPNDRFFAVRPEGSVSTLKIQRTERGDSAVYLCASSLTGTGYGYTFGSGTRLTVV.

A few counts support this clone. The V and J genes are TRBV2 and TRBJ1-5, with D possibly being TRBD1 (5 bases). V lost 8 bases, J lost 5 bases, and 13 bases lay in between. Germline values: CDR1 SNHLY, CDR2 FYNNEI. The CDR3 covers 13 residues. The CDR3 nucleotides read TGTGCCAGCGGGGGTCAGAGAGATCAGCCCCAGCATTTT. It translates to CASGGQRDQPQHF.

This sequence joins TRBV27 and TRBJ1-2; D remains ambiguous. V was shortened by 3 bases and J by 8 bases, with 16 bases between the two germline ends. This CDR3 comprises 14 residues. From germline, CDR1 is MNHEY and CDR2 SMNVEV (reference sequence). DNA for the CDR3: TGTGCCAGCAGTTTTGGCCGGGCTGGAGGGGGCTACACCTTC. Translation: CASSFGRAGGGYTF.

The rearrangement joins TRBV14 to TRBJ2-2; TRBD1 might be the D (6 bases). With 0 bases removed from V and 0 bases from J, the gap between germline ends came to 17 bases. This CDR3 has 19 residues. Germline-derived CDR1 and CDR2 are SGHDN and FVKESK. In DNA, the CDR3 is TGTGCCAGCAGCCAAGAGACGTTACAGGGCAGAGCGAACACCGGGGAGCTGTTTTTT. This translates into CASSQETLQGRANTGELFF. The full variable domain, completed using reference TRBV14 and TRBJ2-2, is EAGVTQFPSHSVIEKGQTVTLRCDPISGHDNLYWYRRVMGKEIKFLLHFVKESKQDESGMPNNRFLAERTGGTYSTLKVQPAELEDSGVYFCASSQETLQGRANTGELFFGEGSRLTVL.

The gene calls are TRBV7-2 and TRBJ1-2; D is perhaps TRBD1 (5 bases). Germline loops: CDR1 SGHTA, CDR2 FQGNSA. The CDR3 has 15 amino acids. V was pared by 1 base and J by 4 bases, with 13 bases between. The CDR3 DNA reads as TGTGCCAGCAGCTTAGGTGTAACAGGAGTCTATGGCTACACCTTC. It translates to CASSLGVTGVYGYTF.

The rearrangement uses TRBV11-2 and TRBJ2-1; D not certain. The CDR3 has 12 amino acids. Germline V lookup: CDR1 SGHAT, CDR2 FQNNGV. Trimming stripped 2 bases from V and 6 bases from J, with 5 bases between. The CDR3 here is CASSLSGNEQFF. DNA for the CDR3: TGTGCCAGCAGCTTATCCGGCAATGAGCAGTTCTTC.

This chain joins TRBV5-1 and TRBJ2-2, with 8 positions matching TRBD1. Germline values: CDR1 SGHRS, CDR2 YFSETQ. J lost 7 bases, V lost 2 bases, and 10 bases had no gene match. The CDR3 contains 16 residues. The CDR3 DNA reads as TGCGCCAGCAGCTTCGGTTCAGGGGGCCGTAACGGGGAGCTGTTTTTT. It specifies CASSFGSGGRNGELFF.

The V gene is TRBV29-1, the J gene TRBJ1-2, with D possibly TRBD1 on 5 matching bases. CDR1 and CDR2 from the germline V gene are SQVTM and ANQGSEA. The CDR3 runs 14 residues. The germline V and J ends were trimmed by 5 bases and 1 base, with 14 bases remaining between them. The DNA of the CDR3 is TGCAGCGTTTGGGGGACGACACTTAACTATGGCTACACCTTC. Encoded protein: CSVWGTTLNYGYTF.

The genes are TRBV6-4 and TRBJ2-5, with TRBD1 matching 8 bases. J lost 2 bases, V lost 10 bases, and 6 bases had no gene match. The CDR3 has 13 amino acids. Germline V CDR1 and CDR2: MRHNA, SNTAGT. The CDR3 coding sequence is TGTGCCAACTTGGACAGGGTTCAAGAGACCCAGTACTTC. As protein: CANLDRVQETQYF.

The chain carries TRBV4-1 and TRBJ2-4; 9 nucleotides match TRBD2. Trimming at V came to 3 bases and at J to 0 bases, leaving 12 bases not matched to a gene. The germline V gene encodes CDR1 MGHRA and CDR2 YSYEKL. The CDR3 length is 19 residues. DNA for the CDR3: TGCGCCAGCAGCCACTCCTCGCGGGGGGGGGATCAAGCCAAAAACATTCAGTACTTC. Its translation: CASSHSSRGGDQAKNIQYF.

The chain links TRBV7-2 to TRBJ2-1, with a tentative D call TRBD2 (5 bases). The CDR3 is 17 residues long. Between the trimmed V and J ends, which lost 0 bases and 0 bases, there was a span of 12 bases. Germline lookup yields CDR1 SGHTA and CDR2 FQGNSA. The CDR3 protein is CASSLARGTVSYNEQFF. The CDR3 DNA follows: TGTGCCAGCAGCTTAGCTCGGGGTACGGTCTCCTACAATGAGCAGTTCTTC. The variable domain in full, completed from reference TRBV7-2 and TRBJ2-1, reads GAGVSQSPSNKVTEKGKDVELRCDPISGHTALYWYRQSLGQGLEFLIYFQGNSAPDKSGLPSDRFSAERTGGSVSTLTIQRTQQEDSAVYLCASSLARGTVSYNEQFFGPGTRLTVL.

The chain joins TRBV6-6 to TRBJ2-3, with a possible D match to TRBD1 (6 bases). Germline V gene data show CDR1 as MNHNY and CDR2 as SVGAGI (reference sequence). This CDR3 has 12 residues. With 7 bases removed from V and 5 bases from J, the gap between germline ends came to 10 bases. The CDR3 coding sequence is TGTGCCAGCACCAGGGGACGAGATACGCAGTATTTT. It encodes CASTRGRDTQYF.

V is TRBV4-3 and J is TRBJ1-2; D unclear. Germline values: CDR1 LGHNA, CDR2 YSLEER. The V end was cut by 0 bases, the J end by 5 bases, with 7 bases between. CDR3 size: 13 residues. The CDR3 DNA sequence: TGCGCCAGCAGCCAAGAACGGGAGTATGGCTACACCTTC. It encodes CASSQEREYGYTF.

The sample holds a few counts of this clone. The chain has TRBV6-5 and TRBJ1-2, with 8 nucleotides matching TRBD1. Germline-derived CDR1 and CDR2 are MNHEY and SVGAGI. The V and J ends lost 6 bases and 4 bases, in that order; junction bases with no gene match: 7. This CDR3 region has 14 residues. CDR3 region: CASRQPGTGYGYTF. The CDR3 DNA reads as TGTGCCAGCAGACAGCCTGGGACAGGCTATGGCTACACCTTC.

CDR3 bases: TGTGCCACCAGTGATTTGGGGTACAATGAGCAGTTCTTC. Amino acids: CATSDLGYNEQFF. The chain recombines TRBV24-1 with TRBJ2-1; no reliable D call. V lost 0 bases to trimming and J lost 4 bases, with 3 bases between them. This CDR3 is built from 13 residues. Germline V gene lookup returns CDR1 KGHDR and CDR2 SFDVKD.

The rearrangement uses TRBV4-3 and TRBJ2-5, with TRBD2 matching 7 bases. In germline, CDR1 is LGHNA, CDR2 YSLEER. The V gene end was trimmed by 2 bases and the J gene end by 4 bases; junction bases not matched to a gene: 10. This CDR3 is built from 16 residues. The CDR3 DNA follows: TGCGCCAGCAGCCAATCCCCGGCAGGGAGGGGAGAGACCCAGTACTTC. This gives the protein CASSQSPAGRGETQYF.